This section outlines one T cell receptor (beta chain) sequence together with its context. Only a few counts were recorded for this clone. Its antigen remains undetermined. One base away there is no much larger clone; base qualities are not given. Whole blood was collected in K2EDTA tubes by collaborating institutions according to the institutions' own protocols. For TCRbeta analysis, collaborators shipped samples as frozen whole blood, isolated PBMCs, or DNA extracted from either of those sample types. The CDR1 and CDR2 encoded by the germline V gene (reference sequence) are LNHDA and SQIVND. The CDR3 holds 16 amino acids from the cysteine to the phenylalanine. Only the CDR3 DNA is retained, 48 bases long and in frame from the first base. V and J are trimmed by 8 bases and 6 bases, and the gene matches miss 15 bases of the junction. TCRbeta CDR3 regions were amplified from genomic DNA by means of the immunoSEQ Assay, a bias-controlled multiplex PCR. The authors processed their data as follows. Nucleated cell counts per sample were estimated from amplification of reference gene primers within the assay. Sequence reads were collapsed and filtered to measure the absolute abundance of every unique TCRbeta CDR3 rearrangement. For each sample, productive Simpson clonality was calculated as the square root of Simpson's diversity index over productive rearrangements. What TCRdb holds here is the immuneACCESS table cut down to in-frame rearrangements. Part of the clones is not present; checked against another copy, under half of the missing clones reflect an unresolved V gene, and the others are unexplained. The DNA gave D and trimming, while V, J and clone size come from that table. This sample holds roughly 50,000 clones; roughly 77% were observed only once. Less than 20% of the sample is taken by the ten largest.

The source of the sample is a study of blood T cell repertoires in COVID-19 (dated by TCRdb to the early 2020s). Some background on the complete study: Samples from collaborators originated in the United States, Italy and Spain and spanned both the acute and convalescent phases of COVID-19. A freely available public database, intended as a resource for researchers studying the immune response to SARS-CoV-2, is where the repertoires were released. Samples came from the ongoing ImmuneRACE study (first 160 participants) plus 1,254 subjects from 6 global collaborators. Where available, HLA class I and class II types were obtained from metadata supplied by the sample provider rather than from assay-based typing. The prospective study material was composed of cDNA or gDNA derived from T cells, B-cell-depleted T cells, or PBMCs. Sample metadata almost always included a de-identified subject ID, COVID-19 status, age in years and sex. The dataset comprised deeply sampled blood TCRbeta repertoires from subjects exposed to, actively infected with, or recovered from COVID-19.

General conclusions and limits of the study: The quantity of clinical and demographic metadata differed by source and by participant and was supplied without curation.

Material: peripheral blood. This sequence uses TRBV19 and TRBJ1-4; 7 junctional bases match TRBD1. The TCR sequence derives from a human donor with active or convalescent COVID-19. The donor label of this sample is uncertain. This receptor carries the CDR3 CASGVAGDRVYEKLFF. In nucleotide form, the sequence is TGTGCCAGTGGGGTTGCAGGAGACAGGGTTTATGAAAAACTGTTTTTT.